This entry is about one T cell receptor (beta chain). The antigen remains unidentified. The entry originates in a study of identical twins. A universal primer site was created by template switching, with the cDNA bearing unique molecular identifiers. TCRdb used MiXCR to reprocess the 5' RACE reads, holding one entry per CDR3 protein. Seen here are a few hundred thousand distinct CDR3 sequences, about 8.3% observed once, and the top ten hold 2.5% to 3.5%. Study outcomes and limitations: Twin sharing of out-of-frame TCR alpha was underestimated by models in monozygotic pairs. It was cross-sectional statistical analysis, not following the same donors, that the conclusions relied on. With abundant cord blood beta clonotypes, insertions were fewer; memory repertoires showed no such pattern.

This sample was shared with a second study, whose subject was yellow fever vaccine responses in identical twins.

The sample consisted of CD8+ T cells sorted from blood. This sequence was found in a woman aged 18-29 years in good health.

CDR3 DNA: TGCAGTGCACCCCATTGGGGACTAGCACGGAGCACAGATACGCAGTATTTT. Amino acids: CSAPHWGLARSTDTQYF. V usage is TRBV20-1 and J usage is TRBJ2-3; 9 bases are shared with TRBD2. Losses at the gene ends were 6 bases for V and 0 bases for J; bases not matched to a gene: 13. Germline CDR1 reads DFQATT; CDR2 reads SNEGSKA (reference sequence). CDR3 length: 17 residues.